The sequence of this T cell receptor (beta chain) was determined in a study of early T cells in non-severe SARS-CoV-2 infection. Study context: Investigators sequenced bulk RNA drawn from unsorted whole blood, and chains remained unpaired.

V lost 5 bases and J lost 1; bases outside the gene matches: 8. The CDR3 runs 16 residues. Looked up from germline, CDR1 is MGHRA and CDR2 is YSYEKL. TCRdb analysed the 5' RACE reads with MiXCR anew, one entry per CDR3 protein. The sample gives around 83,000 distinct CDR3 sequences, less than 11% of which show up once; around 8% is in the top ten. The chain combines TRBV4-1 with TRBJ2-3; TRBD2 agrees at 8 bases. The specimen was whole blood, collected at baseline. The clonotype comes from an adult who was a healthcare worker with PCR-confirmed SARS-CoV-2 infection or an uninfected control (not recorded which). CDR3 DNA: TGCGCCAGCAGCGGGCAGACTAGCGCCCGCACAGATACGCAGTATTTT. Translated, it gives CASSGQTSARTDTQYF.